The clone carrying this TCR beta chain was found many times. Its target is not known. Amplification targeted the TCR beta CDR3 regions, with RNA transcripts as the source material. Second-round multiplex PCR came after first-round RT-PCR with HTBI primers. TCRdb called the multiplex PCR reads again in MiXCR, with one record for every CDR3 protein. The data hold fewer than 650,000 distinct CDR3 sequences, with 20% to 25% observed a single time. Germline values: CDR1 SGHNT, CDR2 YYREEE (reference sequence). V gave up 5 bases and J gave up 0 bases, with 12 bases separating them. This CDR3 contains 14 residues. The sample is drawn from a study of Graves' ophthalmopathy and Graves' hyperthyroidism. Whole-study results and caveats: The model forecast ophthalmopathy progression, reaching roughly 70% sensitivity and approximately 72% specificity. Appearing in blood as well were most expanded thyroid clonotypes above 0.001 frequency.

Sequences were obtained from peripheral blood. The chain joins TRBV5-4 to TRBJ2-7; maybe TRBD1 (5 bases). The receptor was isolated from a woman between 18 and 29 years old with stable Graves' hyperthyroidism. Some clones in this sample may be carry-over from other donors' samples. The CDR3 DNA is TGTGCCAGCAGTCAAGGGGTTTCCTCCTACGAGCAGTACTTC. Protein: CASSQGVSSYEQYF.